The 29 T cell receptor beta chains in this list originate from one sample, sequenced in a study of OX40 agonist ivuxolimab in advanced cancers. Using immunoSEQ multiplex PCR, the repertoire was profiled, and TCRdb retains in-frame clones only, with some absent. The sample records approximately 77,000 clones, more than 80% being singletons. The sample in question was CD4+ or CD8+ T cells sorted from blood, obtained in a trial of the OX40 agonist ivuxolimab. The source is an adult with an advanced solid tumor such as melanoma, head and neck, liver or kidney cancer.

The CDR3 sequence: CASSPREGNTIYF. The CDR3 coding sequence is TGTGCCAGCAGCCCTCGGGAGGGAAACACCATATATTTT. V is TRBV11-3 and J is TRBJ1-3; D ambiguous. The CDR3 consists of 13 residues. V lost 5 bases to trimming and J lost 4 bases, with 9 bases between them. The germline V gene has CDR1 SGHNT and CDR2 YENEEA.

This chain joins TRBV7-9 and TRBJ1-3; a possible D gene is TRBD1 (5 bases). Trimming took off 0 bases at V and 0 bases at J, with 18 bases between the two ends. CDR1 is SEHNR and CDR2 is FQNEAQ in the germline V gene (reference sequence). The CDR3 spans 19 residues. The CDR3 region is CASSLARTLSLSSGNTIYF. CDR3 sequence (DNA): TGTGCCAGCAGCTTAGCTCGGACACTGAGTCTCAGCTCTGGAAACACCATATATTTT.

The V gene is TRBV7-8, the J gene TRBJ1-1; D perhaps matches TRBD1 (5 bases). V was shortened by 4 bases and J by 4 bases, with 13 bases between the two germline ends. In germline, CDR1 is SGHVS, CDR2 FQNEAQ. There are 14 residues in the CDR3. CDR3 protein: CASSSGKGITEAFF. As DNA, the CDR3 is TGTGCCAGCAGCTCCGGTAAGGGGATCACTGAAGCTTTCTTT.

The V call is TRBV25-1, the J call TRBJ2-4; the D gene is possibly TRBD2 (5 bases). Germline CDR1 and CDR2: MGHDK and SYGVNS. V lost 4 bases and J lost 3, with 16 bases in between. The CDR3 has 16 residues. The DNA for the CDR3 is TGTGCCAGCAGTGGAGGGTGGGGTCGGGGCAAAAACATTCAGTACTTC. Amino acids: CASSGGWGRGKNIQYF.

This chain joins TRBV30 and TRBJ2-1; D is perhaps TRBD2 (5 bases). Trimming removed 0 bases from V and 0 bases from J, with 9 bases in between. This CDR3 has 15 residues. In germline, CDR1 is GTSNPN, CDR2 SVGIG (reference sequence). For the CDR3, the DNA is TGTGCCTGGAGTGTAAGGAGGAGCTCCTACAATGAGCAGTTCTTC. Its translation is CAWSVRRSSYNEQFF.

The V call is TRBV18, the J call TRBJ1-4; TRBD1 might be the D (6 bases). The CDR3 contains 15 residues. Germline values: CDR1 KGHSH, CDR2 LQKENI. With 3 bases removed from V and 6 bases from J, the gap between germline ends came to 14 bases. The chain's CDR3 is CASSPYREGYEKLFF. The CDR3 DNA sequence: TGTGCCAGCTCACCCTACAGGGAAGGTTATGAAAAACTGTTTTTT.

Only a few counts were recorded for this clone. The rearrangement links TRBV5-1 to TRBJ1-2; 7 nucleotides agree with TRBD1. The ends lost 4 bases at V and 5 bases at J; junction bases unmatched: 5. CDR3 size: 13 residues. In germline, CDR1 is SGHRS, CDR2 YFSETQ. The CDR3 here is CASSRDRAYGYTF. Here the CDR3 DNA reads TGCGCCAGCAGCAGAGACAGGGCGTATGGCTACACCTTC.

This clone was counted a few times. V is TRBV30 and J is TRBJ1-1; a possible D gene is TRBD1 (5 bases). The CDR3 contains 12 residues. V lost 1 base and J lost 3, with 6 bases in between. The germline CDR1 and CDR2 sequences are GTSNPN and SVGIG (reference sequence). CDR3 in amino acids: CAWSAGDTEAFF. Written as DNA, the CDR3 is TGTGCCTGGAGTGCGGGGGACACTGAAGCTTTCTTT.

This chain connects TRBV19 to TRBJ2-2, with D perhaps matching TRBD1 or TRBD2 (6 bases each). Germline V CDR1 and CDR2: LNHDA, SQIVND (reference sequence). Trimming shortened V by 10 bases and J by 5 bases, and 14 bases separated the two germline ends. This CDR3 is 13 amino acids long. CDR3 sequence: CAIIGGQTGELFF. DNA for the CDR3: TGTGCCATCATAGGGGGGCAAACCGGGGAGCTGTTTTTT.

Of note for this clone: Since no conserved phenylalanine or tryptophan closes the CDR3, a read error is the likely cause. It is unclear where the CDR3 begins or ends on the DNA, so no DNA is shown, and the CDR3 is as TCRdb lists it. The J gene is TRBJ2-7, the V gene TRBV6-1; TRBD2 was called by the table and not checked on the DNA. The CDR3 is made up of 13 amino acids, end residues included. The germline V gene encodes CDR1 MNHNS and CDR2 SASEGT. CDR3 in amino acids: CASSEAGGAKGAL.

The CDR3 region is CASRHDRTNEKLFF. CDR3 nucleotides: TGTGCCAGCAGACACGACAGGACTAATGAAAAACTGTTTTTT. The chain recombines TRBV27 with TRBJ1-4, with D maybe TRBD1 (6 bases). From germline, CDR1 is MNHEY and CDR2 SMNVEV (reference sequence). The germline V and J ends were trimmed by 6 bases and 2 bases, with 10 bases remaining between them. The CDR3 loop spans 14 amino acids.

V usage is TRBV27 and J usage is TRBJ1-2; D unresolved. The CDR3 spans 13 residues. The germline V gene encodes CDR1 MNHEY and CDR2 SMNVEV (reference sequence). With 0 bases removed from V and 8 bases from J, the gap between germline ends came to 10 bases. CDR3 in amino acids: CASSLSGARGYTF. DNA for the CDR3: TGTGCCAGCAGTTTATCAGGCGCAAGGGGCTACACCTTC.

The chain carries TRBV10-3 and TRBJ1-2, with a weak D call TRBD1 (5 bases). The CDR3 runs to 14 residues. The V and J ends lost 8 bases and 3 bases respectively, with 16 bases between them. CDR1 ENHRY and CDR2 SYGVKD come from the germline V gene. CDR3 residues: CAIDPAGGYYGYTF. CDR3 DNA sequence: TGTGCCATCGACCCAGCGGGGGGTTACTATGGCTACACCTTC.

The count of this clone is one. The J gene is TRBJ1-1, the V gene TRBV4-2; perhaps TRBD1 as D (5 bases). CDR1 LGHNA and CDR2 YNFKEQ come from the germline V gene. The CDR3 sequence is 15 residues long. Trimming took 1 base from V and 1 from J, leaving 10 bases between them. This chain's CDR3 is CASSQGGLGNTEAFF. DNA for the CDR3: TGTGCCAGCAGCCAAGGGGGGTTGGGGAACACTGAAGCTTTCTTT.

This clone was seen only once. The V call is TRBV5-1, the J call TRBJ1-5; 8 bases agree with TRBD1. The CDR3 has 16 residues. Trimming removed 3 bases from V and 2 bases from J; junction bases left unmatched: 7. CDR1 is SGHRS, CDR2 YFSETQ, per germline. CDR3 bases: TGCGCCAGCAGCTCGGGCGAGACAGGGGGCAATCAGCCCCAGCATTTT. It encodes CASSSGETGGNQPQHF.

The chain recombines TRBV11-3 with TRBJ2-2, with D possibly being TRBD1 (5 bases). The germline CDR1 and CDR2 sequences are SGHNT and YENEEA. The CDR3 runs 13 residues. Trimming removed 2 bases from V and 6 bases from J, with 7 bases in between. CDR3 DNA: TGTGCCAGCAGCTTAACCAGGGCCGGGGAGCTGTTTTTT. It translates to CASSLTRAGELFF.

The count of this clone is one. The chain employs TRBV5-3 and TRBJ2-1; 12 bases are shared with TRBD2. TRBV5-3 has ORF status, its function being uncertain. V dropped 0 bases and J dropped 9; count of bases not matched to a gene: 10. The CDR3 spans 17 residues. The chain's CDR3 is CARSLATRLAGVIEQFF. Here the CDR3 DNA reads TGTGCCAGAAGCTTGGCCACACGACTAGCGGGAGTTATTGAGCAGTTCTTC.

The chain is built from TRBV30 and TRBJ2-6; 7 positions agree with TRBD2. This CDR3 comprises 17 residues. CDR1 is GTSNPN, CDR2 SVGIG, per germline (reference sequence). Trimming removed 5 bases from V and 2 bases from J; junction bases left unmatched: 12. CDR3 region: CAWALAEPHPGANVLTF. For the CDR3, the DNA is TGTGCCTGGGCCCTAGCGGAGCCCCACCCTGGGGCCAACGTCCTGACTTTC.

This clone was recorded a few times. V gene TRBV10-3 combines with J gene TRBJ1-4; possible D gene TRBD1, 5 bases. In germline, CDR1 is ENHRY, CDR2 SYGVKD. V was shortened by 3 bases and J by 0 bases, with 20 bases between the two germline ends. The CDR3 is 19 residues long. This CDR3 reads CAISDAPPSGRATNEKLFF. The CDR3 DNA reads as TGTGCCATCAGTGATGCCCCACCCTCGGGGCGGGCAACTAATGAAAAACTGTTTTTT.

The V call is TRBV10-3, the J call TRBJ1-2; D is possibly TRBD1 (5 bases). The CDR3 spans 16 residues. From germline, CDR1 is ENHRY and CDR2 SYGVKD. The V gene lost 0 bases and the J gene lost 2 bases, with 13 bases spanning the gap. CDR3 sequence: CAISESGTDTNYGYTF. CDR3 DNA sequence: TGTGCCATCAGTGAGTCGGGGACCGACACCAACTATGGCTACACCTTC.

The genes are TRBV18 and TRBJ1-4, with a weak D call TRBD1 (5 bases). Trimming stripped 0 bases from V and 8 bases from J, with 13 bases between. Germline V CDR1 and CDR2: KGHSH, LQKENI. The CDR3 has 15 residues. The CDR3 DNA follows: TGTGCCAGCTCACCACCGGGGCACGGACCGGAAAAACTGTTTTTT. Translated: CASSPPGHGPEKLFF.

The rearrangement links TRBV28 to TRBJ1-2; D uncertain. CDR3 length: 14 amino acids. V lost 3 bases and J lost 1, with 9 bases in between. Germline CDR1 MDHEN, CDR2 SYDVKM. The CDR3 reads CASSFLLGNYGYTF. The CDR3 DNA is TGTGCCAGCAGTTTTTTGTTGGGTAACTATGGCTACACCTTC.

CDR3 nucleotides: TGTGCCAGCAGTACCATGGGGGAGCAGTACTTC. Translating gives CASSTMGEQYF. The chain links TRBV6-5 to TRBJ2-7; D gene ambiguous. The V end lost 5 bases, the J end lost 7 bases, and 9 bases lay between the germline ends. The CDR3 length is 11 residues. Germline loops: CDR1 MNHEY, CDR2 SVGAGI.

The genes are TRBV2 and TRBJ2-2; D perhaps matches TRBD2 (5 bases). This CDR3 region has 14 residues. Germline V gives CDR1 SNHLY, CDR2 FYNNEI. Trimming cost V 3 bases and J 5 bases, with 10 bases left between them. The CDR3: CASSDFTGTGELFF. The DNA for the CDR3 is TGTGCCAGCAGTGATTTTACGGGGACCGGGGAGCTGTTTTTT.

This clone has more than one count but fewer than ten. The V call is TRBV19, the J call TRBJ2-2; 7 nucleotides agree with TRBD2. CDR3 length: 16 residues. The V gene's germline CDR1 is LNHDA and CDR2 SQIVND (reference sequence). Trimming took 0 bases from V and 3 from J; bases not matched to a gene: 4. The CDR3 sequence: CASSIDGTIYTGELFF. The CDR3 DNA reads TGTGCCAGTAGTATAGACGGGACTATCTACACCGGGGAGCTGTTTTTT. Supplemented by reference TRBV19 and TRBJ2-2, the full variable domain reads DGGITQSPKYLFRKEGQNVTLSCEQNLNHDAMYWYRQDPGQGLRLIYYSQIVNDFQKGDIAEGYSVSREKKESFPLTVTSAQKNPTAFYLCASSIDGTIYTGELFFGEGSRLTVL.

V is TRBV6-6 and J is TRBJ1-6; D is perhaps TRBD1 (6 bases). The CDR3 loop spans 14 amino acids. The V gene's germline CDR1 is MNHNY and CDR2 SVGAGI (reference sequence). V was cut by 6 bases and J by 9 bases, with 15 bases left in between. Here the CDR3 reads CASSIQGAASPLHF. CDR3 bases: TGTGCCAGCAGCATACAGGGAGCGGCTTCACCCCTCCACTTT.

This chain links TRBV28 with TRBJ1-2; TRBD1 agrees at 12 bases. From germline, CDR1 is MDHEN and CDR2 SYDVKM. The CDR3 runs to 15 residues. V trimming: 2 bases; J trimming: 8 bases; junction bases outside the gene matches: 6. CDR3 DNA sequence: TGTGCCAGCAGTTTAGGGGGACAGGGGGCGAGGGGCTACACCTTC. Translation: CASSLGGQGARGYTF.

This clone showed up just a few times. The rearrangement links TRBV7-9 to TRBJ1-6; 9 bases fit TRBD1. V lost 11 bases and J lost 9; bases outside the gene matches: 8. This CDR3 contains 13 residues. Germline CDR1 reads SEHNR; CDR2 reads FQNEAQ (reference sequence). DNA for the CDR3: TGTGCCGCCCGGGACAGGGAAATTTCACCCCTCCACTTT. Translation: CAARDREISPLHF.

The gene calls are TRBV29-1 and TRBJ2-7; no reliable D call. Germline V gene lookup returns CDR1 SQVTM and CDR2 ANQGSEA. The CDR3 is 12 amino acids. Trimming removed 6 bases from V and 5 bases from J, with 14 bases in between. The chain's CDR3 is CSVNSLVDEQYF. Written as DNA, the CDR3 is TGCAGCGTCAACAGTTTAGTAGACGAGCAGTACTTC.